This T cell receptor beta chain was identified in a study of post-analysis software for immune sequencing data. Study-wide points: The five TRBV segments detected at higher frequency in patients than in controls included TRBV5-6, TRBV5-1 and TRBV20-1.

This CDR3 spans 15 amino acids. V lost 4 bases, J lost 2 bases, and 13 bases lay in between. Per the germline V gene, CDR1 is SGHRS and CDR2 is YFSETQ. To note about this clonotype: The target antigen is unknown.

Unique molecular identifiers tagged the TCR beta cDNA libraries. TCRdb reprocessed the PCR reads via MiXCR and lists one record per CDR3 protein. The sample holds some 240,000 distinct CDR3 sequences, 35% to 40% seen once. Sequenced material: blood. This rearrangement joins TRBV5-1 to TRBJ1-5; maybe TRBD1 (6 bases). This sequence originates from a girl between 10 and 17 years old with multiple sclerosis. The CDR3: CASSPDSGGNQPQHF. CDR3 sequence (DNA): TGCGCCAGCAGCCCGGACAGTGGGGGCAATCAGCCCCAGCATTTT.